This T cell receptor (beta chain) was retrieved from a study of blood T cell repertoires in COVID-19. TCRdb's copy holds only in-frame clones and misses some; the assay was immunoSEQ multiplex PCR. The sample comprises about 150,000 clones, around 90% of which are singletons, and over 4% rests with the top ten. This CDR3 region has 14 residues. V was pared by 0 bases and J by 8 bases, with 4 bases of the junction left unmatched. CDR1 and CDR2 (germline): WNHNN, SYGVQD (reference sequence). The sample consisted of PBMCs or T cells enriched from blood (not recorded which). This rearrangement joins TRBV10-1 to TRBJ2-1; 7 nucleotides match TRBD2. The receptor comes from a woman in her thirties or forties who had been exposed to COVID-19. CDR3 sequence (DNA): TGCGCCAGCAGTGAGTCGGGGAGGGTCGATGAGCAGTTCTTC. The encoded protein is CASSESGRVDEQFF.